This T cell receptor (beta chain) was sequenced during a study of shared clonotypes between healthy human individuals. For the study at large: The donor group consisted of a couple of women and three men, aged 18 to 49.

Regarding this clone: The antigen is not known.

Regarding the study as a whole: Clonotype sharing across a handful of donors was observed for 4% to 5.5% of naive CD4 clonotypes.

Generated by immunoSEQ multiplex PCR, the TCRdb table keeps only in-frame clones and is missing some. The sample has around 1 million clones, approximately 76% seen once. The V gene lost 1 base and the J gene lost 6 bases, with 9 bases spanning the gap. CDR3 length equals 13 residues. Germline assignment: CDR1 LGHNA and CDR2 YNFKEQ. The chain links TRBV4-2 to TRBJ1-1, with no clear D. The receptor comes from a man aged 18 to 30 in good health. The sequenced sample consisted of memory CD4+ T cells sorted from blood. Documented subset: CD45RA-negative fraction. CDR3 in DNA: TGTGCCAGCAGCCAAGGGACGATCGCTGAAGCTTTCTTT. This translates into CASSQGTIAEAFF.